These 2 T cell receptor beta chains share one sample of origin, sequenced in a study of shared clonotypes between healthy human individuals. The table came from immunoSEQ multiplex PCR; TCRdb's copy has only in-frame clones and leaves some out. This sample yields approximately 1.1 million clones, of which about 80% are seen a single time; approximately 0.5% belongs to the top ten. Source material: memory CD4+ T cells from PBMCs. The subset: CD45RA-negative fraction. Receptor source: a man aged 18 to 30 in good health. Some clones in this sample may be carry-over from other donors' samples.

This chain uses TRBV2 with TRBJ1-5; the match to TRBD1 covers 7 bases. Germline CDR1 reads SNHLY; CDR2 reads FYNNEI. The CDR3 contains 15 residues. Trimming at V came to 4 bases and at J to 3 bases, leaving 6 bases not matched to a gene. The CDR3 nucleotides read TGTGCCAGCAGTGGACAGGGATTAATCAATCAGCCCCAGCATTTT. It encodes CASSGQGLINQPQHF.

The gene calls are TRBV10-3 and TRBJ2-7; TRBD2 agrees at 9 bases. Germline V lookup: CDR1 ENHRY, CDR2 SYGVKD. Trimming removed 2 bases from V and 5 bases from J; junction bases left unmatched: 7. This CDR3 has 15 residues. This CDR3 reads CAISEQVAGEDEQYF. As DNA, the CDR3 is TGTGCCATCAGTGAGCAGGTAGCGGGAGAGGACGAGCAGTACTTC.